These 32 T cell receptor beta chains originate from one sample sequenced in a study of STAT5B mutations in CD4+ large granular lymphocyte leukemia. The repertoire was sequenced with immunoSEQ multiplex PCR; TCRdb's copy has only in-frame clones and lacks some. The sample lists tens of thousands of clones; around 84% were seen once. Specimen: CD4+ T cells from blood buffy coats. Receptor source: a human donor in good health.

This clone showed up just a few times. This chain uses TRBV2 with TRBJ1-6; D gene unclear. V was cut by 8 bases and J by 10 bases, with 15 bases left in between. The CDR3 contains 13 residues. Looked up from germline, CDR1 is SNHLY and CDR2 is FYNNEI. In DNA form, the CDR3 reads TGTGCCAGCTGGGTCCAGGAACTCTCACCCCTCCACTTT. Amino acids: CASWVQELSPLHF.

This clone was found a few times. The genes are TRBV6-5 and TRBJ1-2; 7 bases fit TRBD1. Germline CDR1 and CDR2: MNHEY and SVGAGI. V trimming: 0 bases; J trimming: 3 bases; junction bases outside the gene matches: 4. This CDR3 region has 15 residues. Here the CDR3 DNA reads TGTGCCAGCAGTTACTCGAGGGGGCGGCACTATGGCTACACCTTC. It specifies CASSYSRGRHYGYTF.

This clone was detected once. V is TRBV11-2 and J is TRBJ1-1, with no clear D. Germline-derived CDR1 and CDR2 are SGHAT and FQNNGV. CDR3 length: 14 amino acids. The ends were cut back, 1 base at V and 3 bases at J, with 9 bases in the middle. In DNA, the CDR3 is TGTGCCAGCAGCTTAGTAGGGTTAGACACTGAAGCTTTCTTT. Protein product: CASSLVGLDTEAFF.

The chain couples TRBV5-8 to TRBJ1-2, with D unresolved. In germline, CDR1 is SGHTS, CDR2 YDEGEE. The CDR3 is 13 amino acids. Trimming removed 0 bases from V and 2 bases from J, with 5 bases in between. CDR3 bases: TGTGCCAGCAGCTTGGGCAGGAACTATGGCTACACCTTC. Residues: CASSLGRNYGYTF. Together with reference TRBV5-8 and TRBJ1-2, the CDR3 gives the full variable domain: EAGVTQSPTHLIKTRGQQATLRCSPISGHTSVYWYQQALGLGLQFLLWYDEGEERNRGNFPPRFSGRQFPNYSSELNVNALELEDSALYLCASSLGRNYGYTFGSGTRLTVV.

This clone occurred a few times. The DNA of the CDR3 is TGTGCCAGCAATCCAGGGGACTATCAGCCCCAGCATTTT. Its protein product is CASNPGDYQPQHF. This chain uses TRBV6-1 with TRBJ1-5; maybe TRBD1 (6 bases). Germline V gene data show CDR1 as MNHNS and CDR2 as SASEGT. The CDR3 extends over 13 amino acids. V gave up 7 bases and J gave up 5 bases, with 12 bases separating them.

In nucleotides, the CDR3 is TGTGCCGGTGAACAGGGTGGCACCTACAATGAGCAGTTCTTC. Translating gives CAGEQGGTYNEQFF. The gene calls are TRBV30 and TRBJ2-1, with D maybe TRBD1 (6 bases). CDR1 and CDR2 from the germline V gene are GTSNPN and SVGIG (reference sequence). CDR3 size: 14 residues. The V end lost 8 bases, the J end lost 2 bases, and 16 bases lay between the germline ends.

The rearrangement joins TRBV4-3 to TRBJ1-4, with D unresolved. The germline V gene has CDR1 LGHNA and CDR2 YSLEER. V was shortened by 8 bases and J by 0 bases, with 13 bases between the two germline ends. The CDR3 spans 15 residues. The CDR3 DNA follows: TGCGCCAGCTCCCCCGTGATTGCAACTAATGAAAAACTGTTTTTT. This translates into CASSPVIATNEKLFF.

This clone was found a few times. The chain combines TRBV27 with TRBJ2-7; D is uncertain. Germline lookup yields CDR1 MNHEY and CDR2 SMNVEV (reference sequence). The CDR3 contains 16 residues. The V gene lost 5 bases and the J gene lost 0 bases, with 17 bases spanning the gap. CDR3 in amino acids: CASSPAPGRSSYEQYF. The CDR3 coding sequence is TGTGCCAGCAGTCCTGCACCAGGCCGCTCCTCCTACGAGCAGTACTTC.

V usage is TRBV5-5 and J usage is TRBJ2-1, with D possibly being TRBD1 or TRBD2 (5 bases each). Trimming removed 3 bases from V and 9 bases from J, with 16 bases in between. Germline assignment: CDR1 SGHKS and CDR2 YYEKEE (reference sequence). The CDR3 extends over 14 amino acids. CDR3: CASSSGTYQFEQFF. CDR3 coding DNA: TGTGCCAGCAGCTCCGGGACCTACCAATTTGAGCAGTTCTTC.

The chain combines TRBV4-2 with TRBJ1-2; unclear D gene. The CDR3 is 18 residues long. V lost 0 bases and J lost 4, with 21 bases in between. The V gene's germline CDR1 is LGHNA and CDR2 YNFKEQ. CDR3 amino acids: CASSQESLGIGLGYGYTF. CDR3 coding DNA: TGTGCCAGCAGCCAAGAATCTCTTGGTATAGGATTAGGCTATGGCTACACCTTC.

The chain links TRBV2 to TRBJ1-1; D is perhaps TRBD1 (5 bases). CDR3 length: 14 amino acids. Trimming took 3 bases from V and 5 from J, leaving 13 bases between them. Germline assignment: CDR1 SNHLY and CDR2 FYNNEI. The CDR3 loop reads CASSENQGTTEAFF. The CDR3 DNA follows: TGTGCCAGCAGTGAGAATCAGGGAACGACTGAAGCTTTCTTT.

To note about this clone: The junction shows a germline mismatch at one end, possibly a read error. The chain combines TRBV28 with TRBJ1-5; perhaps TRBD1 as D (6 bases). Germline loops: CDR1 MDHEN, CDR2 SYDVKM. CDR3 length: 16 amino acids. CDR3: CASNLRGALGNQPQHF. The CDR3 nucleotides are TGTGCCAGCAATTTACGGGGGGCGTTAGGCAATCAGCCCCAGCATTTT.

CDR3 residues: CASSSPRGGRPYNEQFF. CDR3 coding DNA: TGTGCCAGCAGCTCCCCAAGGGGCGGGAGACCTTACAATGAGCAGTTCTTC. The rearrangement joins TRBV11-2 to TRBJ2-1; TRBD2 agrees at 7 bases. The germline V gene has CDR1 SGHAT and CDR2 FQNNGV. The trim removed 4 bases at V and 4 bases at J, leaving 13 bases unmatched. This CDR3 has 17 residues.

The rearrangement uses TRBV18 and TRBJ1-1; D perhaps matches TRBD1 (6 bases). Between the trimmed V and J ends, which lost 2 bases and 6 bases, there was a span of 13 bases. Germline V CDR1 and CDR2: KGHSH, LQKENI. The CDR3 contains 14 residues. The CDR3 DNA is TGTGCCAGCTCACCATTAGGGGGAATGGCTGAAGCTTTCTTT. This translates into CASSPLGGMAEAFF.

The genes are TRBV19 and TRBJ1-4, with 7 bases lining up with TRBD1. The length of the CDR3 is 15 residues. V trimming: 3 bases; J trimming: 5 bases; junction bases outside the gene matches: 6. Germline CDR1 and CDR2: LNHDA and SQIVND (reference sequence). In DNA form, the CDR3 reads TGTGCCAGTAGTATCGGCGGGACAGCGAATGAAAAACTGTTTTTT. Its protein product is CASSIGGTANEKLFF.

The V gene is TRBV10-2, the J gene TRBJ2-1, with 9 bases fitting TRBD2. The CDR3 runs to 16 residues. CDR1 is WSHSY, CDR2 SAAADI, per germline. V was clipped by 6 bases and J by 7 bases; unmatched bases: 13. The CDR3 bases are TGCGCCAGCAGGAATAGCGGGAGCCTCCCGACGAATGAGCAGTTCTTC. This encodes CASRNSGSLPTNEQFF.

The CDR3 here is CASSQDRSTNEKLFF. The CDR3 region has the DNA TGCGCCAGCAGCCAGGACCGGTCAACTAATGAAAAACTGTTTTTT. The V call is TRBV4-1, the J call TRBJ1-4; D is uncertain. CDR3 length: 15 residues. The germline V gene has CDR1 MGHRA and CDR2 YSYEKL. V shed 3 bases and J shed 0 bases, with 8 bases lying between them.

The CDR3 is CSASISYGYTF. For the CDR3, the DNA is TGCAGTGCTAGTATTTCATATGGCTACACCTTC. The gene calls are TRBV20-1 and TRBJ1-2, with D unresolved. This CDR3 spans 11 amino acids. V was shortened by 3 bases and J by 5 bases, with 7 bases between the two germline ends. The germline V gene encodes CDR1 DFQATT and CDR2 SNEGSKA (reference sequence).

CDR3 in amino acids: CSVKTGDEQYF. CDR3 coding DNA: TGCAGCGTAAAGACAGGCGACGAGCAGTACTTC. The V call is TRBV29-1, the J call TRBJ2-5; possible D gene TRBD1, 6 bases. The better agreement between TRBJ2-7 and the DNA end casts doubt on the J call. This CDR3 region has 11 residues. The germline V gene has CDR1 SQVTM and CDR2 ANQGSEA.

J is TRBJ1-4 and V is TRBV27; a weak D match, TRBD1 (5 bases). V shed 7 bases and J shed 10 bases, with 19 bases lying between them. CDR1 is MNHEY and CDR2 is SMNVEV in the germline V gene (reference sequence). CDR3 size: 14 residues. In DNA, the CDR3 is TGTGCCAGCATGAGCTTCGGGGCAGAAGGAAAACTGTTTTTT. This gives the protein CASMSFGAEGKLFF.

The chain combines TRBV7-3 with TRBJ2-5; 7 positions agree with TRBD2. CDR1 is SGHTA and CDR2 is FQGTGA in the germline V gene. V shed 1 base, J shed 4 bases, and the junction held 6 bases outside the gene matches. The CDR3 totals 15 residues. CDR3 region: CASSLRGGRGETQYF. The CDR3 bases are TGTGCCAGCAGCTTAAGGGGGGGACGGGGAGAGACCCAGTACTTC.

The rearrangement joins TRBV27 to TRBJ2-1; 12 nucleotides line up with TRBD2. The germline V gene encodes CDR1 MNHEY and CDR2 SMNVEV (reference sequence). This CDR3 is built from 17 residues. V lost 2 bases and J lost 4; bases outside the gene matches: 6. CDR3 amino acids: CASSLGLAGRAYNEQFF. CDR3 sequence (DNA): TGTGCCAGCAGTTTAGGACTAGCGGGAAGGGCGTACAATGAGCAGTTCTTC.

This clone was found once. The V and J genes are TRBV4-2 and TRBJ2-3; possibly TRBD1 or TRBD2 for D (5 bases each). Germline loops: CDR1 LGHNA, CDR2 YNFKEQ. The CDR3 runs to 19 residues. V was trimmed by 5 bases and J by 2 bases, leaving 26 bases between them. DNA of the CDR3: TGTGCCAGCAGCGCTGCCACGGGGCGCGGCGGAACACACACAGATACGCAGTATTTT. This translates into CASSAATGRGGTHTDTQYF.

In this sample, this clone turned up a few times. The chain recombines TRBV19 with TRBJ1-2; TRBD1 matches 8 bases. V lost 5 bases to trimming and J lost 7 bases; unmatched junction nucleotides: 6. CDR1 and CDR2 from the germline V gene are LNHDA and SQIVND (reference sequence). CDR3 size: 13 residues. The CDR3 protein is CASSWDRSSGYTF. CDR3 coding DNA: TGTGCCAGTAGTTGGGACAGGTCGTCTGGCTACACCTTC.

The chain is built from TRBV2 and TRBJ2-3; 7 bases agree with TRBD2. This CDR3 is built from 15 residues. Looked up from germline, CDR1 is SNHLY and CDR2 is FYNNEI. Trimming removed 6 bases from V and 5 bases from J; junction bases left unmatched: 11. CDR3 nucleotide sequence: TGTGCCAGCAGGGTACTAGCGTACTCCAAAGATACGCAGTATTTT. Its protein product is CASRVLAYSKDTQYF.

This clone was counted between two and nine times. This chain links TRBV7-2 with TRBJ2-7; D remains ambiguous. Germline V gives CDR1 SGHTA, CDR2 FQGNSA. This CDR3 contains 11 residues. With 4 bases removed from V and 7 bases from J, the gap between germline ends came to 8 bases. The CDR3 is CASSSLREQYF. DNA for the CDR3: TGTGCCAGCAGCTCCCTCCGGGAGCAGTACTTC.

The chain couples TRBV7-7 to TRBJ2-2; D ambiguous. The V and J ends lost 5 bases and 7 bases respectively, with 8 bases between them. Germline loops: CDR1 SSHAT, CDR2 FNYEAQ (reference sequence). The CDR3 has 12 residues. The CDR3 sequence is CASSPNLGELFF. CDR3 nucleotide sequence: TGTGCCAGCAGCCCGAATCTCGGGGAGCTGTTTTTT.

This clone was found once. The genes are TRBV19 and TRBJ2-3; weak D call: TRBD2 (6 bases). This CDR3 region has 13 residues. V gave up 1 base and J gave up 4 bases, with 6 bases separating them. Germline V gene sequence: CDR1 LNHDA, CDR2 SQIVND (reference sequence). CDR3 bases: TGTGCCAGTAGTATAGCGGGGGCAGATACGCAGTATTTT. Protein sequence: CASSIAGADTQYF.

The V gene is TRBV7-2, the J gene TRBJ2-7; D may match TRBD1 or TRBD2 (6 bases each). This CDR3 contains 14 residues. The germline CDR1 and CDR2 sequences are SGHTA and FQGNSA. V was trimmed by 7 bases and J by 6 bases, leaving 19 bases between them. CDR3 loop: CASTTGASLREQYF. The CDR3 DNA is TGTGCCAGCACCACGGGGGCTAGCCTTCGCGAGCAGTACTTC.

This clone has a single count. The chain links TRBV7-8 to TRBJ2-2, with 10 bases identical to TRBD1. The germline CDR1 and CDR2 sequences are SGHVS and FQNEAQ. The CDR3 is 16 amino acids. The J segment lost 3 bases and the V segment lost 5 bases, leaving 6 bases of the junction unmatched. The CDR3 protein is CASSRTGTGDTGELFF. The CDR3 DNA sequence: TGTGCCAGCAGCAGAACCGGGACAGGGGACACCGGGGAGCTGTTTTTT.

In this sample, this clone turned up once. This chain joins TRBV18 and TRBJ2-5; weak D call: TRBD2 (6 bases). The V and J ends lost 3 bases and 4 bases respectively, with 9 bases between them. Germline V gene lookup returns CDR1 KGHSH and CDR2 LQKENI. CDR3 length: 13 amino acids. The DNA for the CDR3 is TGTGCCAGCTCACCGGGACTCCCAGAGACCCAGTACTTC. It translates to CASSPGLPETQYF.

The V gene is TRBV20-1, the J gene TRBJ1-1, with TRBD1 as a possible D gene (5 bases). Germline lookup yields CDR1 DFQATT and CDR2 SNEGSKA (reference sequence). V dropped 1 base and J dropped 8 bases, with 8 bases sitting between them. The CDR3 runs 11 residues. CDR3 region: CSARVPGEAFF. Here the CDR3 DNA reads TGCAGTGCTAGAGTTCCAGGGGAAGCTTTCTTT.